This T cell receptor (beta chain) was sequenced for a study of Ad26.COV2.S vaccination and SARS-CoV-2 variants. Across the whole study: Participant was drawn from the COV1001 Ad26.COV2.S trial arm.

Treatment here: around 19 received Ad26.COV2.S at low or high dose, single or two shots; a few received placebo; per-sample allocation not given. Specimen acquisition occurred on day 63 following the initial vaccine or placebo injection. Cohort 1b enrolled adults aged 18-55 years in Boston. Wuhan-strain spike was delivered by a replication-incompetent Ad26 vector. V lost 3 bases and J lost 3; bases outside the gene matches: 2. Per the germline V gene, CDR1 is SGDLS and CDR2 is YYNGEE. The CDR3 covers 14 residues. Study-wide points: In vaccinated individuals, spike-specific CD8+ and CD4+ T cell responses reportedly displayed substantial breadth.

Profiled with immunoSEQ multiplex PCR; TCRdb holds only in-frame clones, not every one. Of 400,000 to 450,000 clones listed, 80% to 95% were seen once; the top ten hold over 9%. This clone was counted a few times. Its specificity is not known. The sequenced sample was peripheral blood, obtained in a trial of Ad26.COV2.S vaccine versus placebo. The genes are TRBV9 and TRBJ1-2; 10 nucleotides match TRBD1. The receptor's source is a person aged 18 to 59 who received the Ad26.COV2.S COVID-19 vaccine or a placebo. The CDR3 is CASSGGTGDYGYTF. CDR3 nucleotides: TGTGCCAGCAGCGGAGGGACAGGGGACTATGGCTACACCTTC.